This T cell receptor (beta chain) was identified in a study of blood T cell repertoires in COVID-19. About the study: Both acute and convalescent COVID-19 samples were obtained from the United States, Italy and Spain. PBMCs, B-cell-depleted T cells, or T cells provided the cDNA or gDNA that made up the material.

About this clone: The sample contains more than one DNA sequence encoding this CDR3.

Under the authors' procedure: Amplification with reference gene primers provided the estimates of nucleated cell counts. Here immunoSEQ multiplex PCR was the method, and the copy in TCRdb shows in-frame clones only, minus some. The DNA was the basis for D and trimming; V, J and clone size are from that table. This table holds 430,000 or so clones, around 90% found once. Trimming took 0 bases from V and 2 from J, leaving 5 bases between them. Germline loops: CDR1 SGHNT, CDR2 YYREEE (reference sequence). This CDR3 spans 13 amino acids. Seattle patients were enrolled while actively infected and followed longitudinally.

The J gene is TRBJ2-5, the V gene TRBV5-4; D remains ambiguous. Sequencing input: peripheral blood. This sequence was found in a young man with COVID-19, enrolled during active disease. The DNA of the CDR3 is TGTGCCAGCAGCTTGGGGCAGCAAGAGACCCAGTACTTC. It yields the protein CASSLGQQETQYF. Full variable domain (outside the CDR3, taken from reference TRBV5-4 and TRBJ2-5): ETGVTQSPTHLIKTRGQQVTLRCSSQSGHNTVSWYQQALGQGPQFIFQYYREEENGRGNFPPRFSGLQFPNYSSELNVNALELDDSALYLCASSLGQQETQYFGPGTRLLVL.